The clone carrying this T cell receptor beta chain was seen many times. Its antigen is still unknown. This record comes from a study of CD8 T cells in ankylosing spondylitis. Findings of the study overall: Characteristic, it appeared, of ankylosing spondylitis blood was a TCR beta motif of fewer than 10 highly homologous variants.

TCRdb analysed the 5' RACE reads with MiXCR anew, one entry per CDR3 protein. The table has around 770,000 distinct CDR3 sequences, about 10% seen once. The junction had 11 bases not matched to a gene; V was cut back by 5 bases and J by 7 bases. The CDR3 covers 14 residues. The receptor comes from a male donor with ankylosing spondylitis. V gene TRBV12-3 or TRBV12-4 combines with J gene TRBJ2-7, with TRBD2 identical over 7 bases. Input material: blood, either unsorted or a sorted T cell fraction (not recorded which). For the CDR3, the DNA is TGTGCCAGCAGTCCAGCGGGACTATTCGGAGAGCAGTACTTC. Translated: CASSPAGLFGEQYF.